The present T cell receptor beta chain was sequenced within a study of response to subunit inactivated influenza vaccine. The CDR3 loop spans 15 amino acids. J gave up 3 bases and V 6 bases, and 11 bases lay outside the gene matches. Germline values: CDR1 MDHEN, CDR2 SYDVKM. A note on this clonotype: No antigen is known for it.

A single record per CDR3 protein comes from TCRdb applying MiXCR to the RT-PCR reads. The sample contains a few hundred thousand distinct CDR3 sequences, approximately 11% of which appear only once. Study-wide results and limits: The authors offered the suggestion that each seasonal influenza vaccination recruits few new T cells.

Another study also made use of these data, one on T cells expressing NK-cell markers. As that report states: UMIs were included in TCR beta cDNA generated by 5'RACE template switching. Serological testing identified seven of the eight sequenced donors as HCMV-seropositive and one as seronegative.

This material consisted of PBMCs from blood, taken on the day of vaccination. The chain joins TRBV28 to TRBJ2-7; 7 nucleotides agree with TRBD1. The clonotype originates from a middle-aged man who received an inactivated influenza vaccine. This CDR3 reads CASRHKTGKHYEQYF. CDR3 sequence (DNA): TGTGCCAGCAGACACAAGACAGGGAAGCACTACGAGCAGTACTTC.